Given below is one T cell receptor (beta chain) in context. This CDR3 has 15 amino acids. The junction had 9 bases not matched to a gene; V was cut back by 2 bases and J by 5 bases. In germline, CDR1 is GTSNPN, CDR2 SVGIG (reference sequence). Some clones are missing from TCRdb's copy, which holds only in-frame ones; the method was immunoSEQ multiplex PCR. The sample shows roughly 61,000 clones, 92% of them seen only once. This sample is part of a study of OX40 agonist ivuxolimab in advanced cancers. This receptor was identified in an adult with an advanced solid tumor such as melanoma, head and neck, liver or kidney cancer. The sequencing used CD4+ or CD8+ T cells sorted from blood, collected in a trial of the OX40 agonist ivuxolimab. This rearrangement joins TRBV30 to TRBJ1-5, with 7 bases matching TRBD1. The CDR3 spells CAWSSDRVVDQPQHF. Written as DNA, the CDR3 is TGTGCCTGGAGTTCCGACAGGGTGGTGGATCAGCCCCAGCATTTT.